These 19 T cell receptor beta chains originate from one sample sequenced in a study of blood T cell repertoires in COVID-19. Only in-frame clones appear in the TCRdb table, and some are missing; sequencing was by immunoSEQ multiplex PCR. The sample consists of tens of thousands of clones, 65% to 90% of them appearing once. Sequenced input: peripheral blood. These receptors were obtained from a man aged 80 or over with acute or convalescent COVID-19.

The V gene is TRBV25-1, the J gene TRBJ2-3, with 8 bases lining up with TRBD1. Trimming took 1 base from V and 3 from J; bases not matched to a gene: 6. CDR3 length: 16 amino acids. Per the germline V gene, CDR1 is MGHDK and CDR2 is SYGVNS. This CDR3 is CASSESLGQGTDTQYF. In DNA form, the CDR3 reads TGTGCCAGCAGTGAATCTCTCGGACAGGGTACAGATACGCAGTATTTT.

The V call is TRBV28, the J call TRBJ2-7, with 9 bases fitting TRBD2. This CDR3 has 16 residues. V dropped 5 bases and J dropped 6; count of bases not matched to a gene: 14. The germline CDR1 and CDR2 sequences are MDHEN and SYDVKM. The CDR3 protein is CASSPLGSGRGREQYF. The CDR3 coding sequence is TGTGCCAGCAGTCCCTTGGGTAGCGGGAGAGGTCGCGAGCAGTACTTC.

The rearrangement uses TRBV3-1 (or the pseudogene TRBV3-2) and TRBJ1-1; weak D call: TRBD1 (5 bases). V was trimmed by 0 bases and J by 5 bases, leaving 7 bases between them. Germline loops: CDR1 LGHDT, CDR2 YNNKEL (reference sequence). The CDR3 extends over 13 amino acids. The DNA of the CDR3 is TGTGCCAGCAGCCAAGACAGGGAAACTGAAGCTTTCTTT. It specifies CASSQDRETEAFF.

The gene calls are TRBV28 and TRBJ1-1, with no clear D. CDR3 length: 12 amino acids. V gave up 1 base and J gave up 8 bases, with 8 bases separating them. Germline CDR1 and CDR2: MDHEN and SYDVKM. The CDR3 DNA sequence: TGTGCCAGCAGTTTATTACGGTCAGAAGCTTTCTTT. This encodes CASSLLRSEAFF.

The chain is built from TRBV3-1 (or the pseudogene TRBV3-2) and TRBJ2-5, with 11 bases identical to TRBD2. With 2 bases clipped from V and 5 bases from J, the junction kept 7 bases outside the gene matches. This CDR3 has 16 amino acids. Germline CDR1 is LGHDT and CDR2 is YNNKEL (reference sequence). The CDR3 loop reads CASSQLTSGDMETQYF. CDR3 coding DNA: TGTGCCAGCAGCCAACTGACTAGCGGGGATATGGAGACCCAGTACTTC.

This chain connects TRBV19 to TRBJ1-2; unclear D gene. This CDR3 has 15 residues. Germline V gene lookup returns CDR1 LNHDA and CDR2 SQIVND (reference sequence). Trimming took 2 bases from V and 1 from J, leaving 11 bases between them. The CDR3 DNA reads TGTGCCAGTAGTATATCGGAGTATATTAACTATGGCTACACCTTC. It yields the protein CASSISEYINYGYTF.

The J gene is TRBJ1-2, the V gene TRBV12-3 or TRBV12-4; no definite D call. The V gene lost 7 bases and the J gene lost 4 bases, with 13 bases spanning the gap. The CDR3 contains 13 residues. The CDR3 DNA reads as TGTGCCAGCACCGGTACTTTCTTCTATGGCTACACCTTC. This codes for CASTGTFFYGYTF.

The chain has TRBV7-3 and TRBJ2-5, with TRBD2 matching over 9 bases. This CDR3 region has 16 residues. CDR1 is SGHTA, CDR2 FQGTGA, per germline. The J segment lost 4 bases and the V segment lost 2 bases, leaving 8 bases of the junction unmatched. The CDR3 spells CASSLGTSGGTETQYF. The DNA for the CDR3 is TGTGCCAGCAGCTTAGGAACGAGCGGGGGGACAGAGACCCAGTACTTC.

The V call is TRBV28, the J call TRBJ1-2; 10 nucleotides match TRBD1. Per germline, CDR1 MDHEN and CDR2 SYDVKM. This CDR3 contains 15 residues. Trimming removed 4 bases from V and 3 bases from J; junction bases left unmatched: 5. The CDR3 nucleotides read TGTGCCAGCAGTTCAGGGACAGGGGCCGACTATGGCTACACCTTC. Its translation is CASSSGTGADYGYTF.

CDR3 bases: TGTGCCAGCAGCCAAGAATTGGGCTATTGGAGACAGGGGAACACTGAAGCTTTCTTT. Amino acid sequence: CASSQELGYWRQGNTEAFF. This chain uses TRBV4-2 with TRBJ1-1; 7 positions agree with TRBD1. CDR3 length equals 19 residues. CDR1 and CDR2 from the germline V gene are LGHNA and YNFKEQ. V gave up 0 bases and J gave up 1 base; unmatched junction bases: 14.

The CDR3 coding sequence is TGCAGCGTGGGACAGGTGAACACTGAAGCTTTCTTT. Translated, it gives CSVGQVNTEAFF. The J gene is TRBJ1-1, the V gene TRBV29-1; TRBD1 aligns across 8 bases. In germline, CDR1 is SQVTM, CDR2 ANQGSEA. Losses at the gene ends were 6 bases for V and 0 bases for J; bases not matched to a gene: 0. The CDR3 is made up of 12 amino acids.

The V and J genes are TRBV6-5 and TRBJ2-1; 9 bases are shared with TRBD2. Trimming removed 0 bases from V and 8 bases from J; junction bases left unmatched: 8. Germline V CDR1 and CDR2: MNHEY, SVGAGI. The CDR3 has 16 amino acids. The CDR3 sequence: CASSYSLAGGPYEQFF. The DNA for the CDR3 is TGTGCCAGCAGTTACTCCCTGGCGGGAGGGCCCTATGAGCAGTTCTTC.

V is TRBV11-2 and J is TRBJ2-2; maybe TRBD1 (5 bases). CDR1 and CDR2 (germline): SGHAT, FQNNGV. V lost 10 bases, J lost 2 bases, and 23 bases lay in between. The CDR3 runs 17 residues. In DNA, the CDR3 is TGTGCCACCCTACCCCCAGGGCTCCCCCTCAACACCGGGGAGCTGTTTTTT. As protein: CATLPPGLPLNTGELFF. The full variable domain, in which reference TRBV11-2 and TRBJ2-2 provide the parts outside the CDR3, is EAGVAQSPRYKIIEKRQSVAFWCNPISGHATLYWYQQILGQGPKLLIQFQNNGVVDDSQLPKDRFSAERLKGVDSTLKIQPAKLEDSAVYLCATLPPGLPLNTGELFFGEGSRLTVL.

This clone was counted a single time. The chain links TRBV7-2 to TRBJ2-3; D perhaps matches TRBD2 (6 bases). This CDR3 is 14 amino acids long. Germline lookup yields CDR1 SGHTA and CDR2 FQGNSA. Trimming took off 3 bases at V and 2 bases at J, with 9 bases between the two ends. CDR3 amino acids: CASSFGGTTDTQYF. The CDR3 nucleotides read TGTGCCAGCAGCTTTGGCGGGACCACAGATACGCAGTATTTT.

This clone has just a few counts. For the CDR3, the DNA is TGTGCCAGCAGTTCAGGGTGGCACAATCAGCCCCAGCATTTT. Its protein is CASSSGWHNQPQHF. The V and J genes are TRBV6-5 and TRBJ1-5; tentative D call: TRBD1 (5 bases). V gave up 4 bases and J gave up 3 bases, with 10 bases separating them. The V gene's germline CDR1 is MNHEY and CDR2 SVGAGI. The CDR3 is 14 amino acids.

The gene calls are TRBV24-1 and TRBJ2-3, with 10 bases that match TRBD2. Germline trimming cut 5 bases from V and 1 base from J; bases unmatched to any gene: 11. CDR3 length: 18 residues. Per the germline V gene, CDR1 is KGHDR and CDR2 is SFDVKD. CDR3 bases: TGTGCCACCAGTGGCGGGACTAGCGCAATCTACGGCACAGATACGCAGTATTTT. Its protein product is CATSGGTSAIYGTDTQYF.

The chain uses TRBV9 and TRBJ2-3; 7 bases match TRBD2. V lost 0 bases to trimming and J lost 4 bases; unmatched junction nucleotides: 14. CDR1 is SGDLS and CDR2 is YYNGEE in the germline V gene. The CDR3 runs to 18 residues. As DNA, the CDR3 is TGTGCCAGCAGCGTAGATGGGGTTGCCGGGGGGAAGGCAGATACGCAGTATTTT. It yields the protein CASSVDGVAGGKADTQYF.

The genes are TRBV6-2 or TRBV6-3 and TRBJ1-6; 9 nucleotides align to TRBD1. The germline V gene encodes CDR1 MNHEY and CDR2 SVGEGT. The CDR3 loop spans 17 amino acids. The trim removed 2 bases at V and 7 bases at J, leaving 9 bases unmatched. The CDR3 is CASSYPQGAGPNSPLHF. The CDR3 DNA reads TGTGCCAGCAGTTACCCACAGGGGGCCGGGCCGAATTCACCCCTCCACTTT.

The chain is built from TRBV4-1 and TRBJ1-1; D call uncertain. Trimming took off 4 bases at V and 1 base at J, with 10 bases between the two ends. Germline V lookup: CDR1 MGHRA, CDR2 YSYEKL. CDR3 size: 14 residues. The CDR3 coding sequence is TGCGCCAGCAGCCTACGAGGGCAGAACACTGAAGCTTTCTTT. Translation: CASSLRGQNTEAFF.